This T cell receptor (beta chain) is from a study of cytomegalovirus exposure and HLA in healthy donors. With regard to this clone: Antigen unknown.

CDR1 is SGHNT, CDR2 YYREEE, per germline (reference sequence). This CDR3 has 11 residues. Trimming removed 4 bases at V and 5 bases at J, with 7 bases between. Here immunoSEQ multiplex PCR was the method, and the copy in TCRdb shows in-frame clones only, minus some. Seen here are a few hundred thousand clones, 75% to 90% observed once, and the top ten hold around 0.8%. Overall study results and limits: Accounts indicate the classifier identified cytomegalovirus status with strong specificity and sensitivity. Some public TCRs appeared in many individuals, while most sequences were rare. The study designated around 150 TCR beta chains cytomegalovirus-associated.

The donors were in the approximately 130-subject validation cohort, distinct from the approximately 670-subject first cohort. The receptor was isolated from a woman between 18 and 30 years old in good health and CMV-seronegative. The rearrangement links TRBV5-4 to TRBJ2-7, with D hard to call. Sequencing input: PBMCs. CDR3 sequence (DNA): TGTGCCAGCAGCGCGCAAGACGAGCAGTACTTC. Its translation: CASSAQDEQYF.